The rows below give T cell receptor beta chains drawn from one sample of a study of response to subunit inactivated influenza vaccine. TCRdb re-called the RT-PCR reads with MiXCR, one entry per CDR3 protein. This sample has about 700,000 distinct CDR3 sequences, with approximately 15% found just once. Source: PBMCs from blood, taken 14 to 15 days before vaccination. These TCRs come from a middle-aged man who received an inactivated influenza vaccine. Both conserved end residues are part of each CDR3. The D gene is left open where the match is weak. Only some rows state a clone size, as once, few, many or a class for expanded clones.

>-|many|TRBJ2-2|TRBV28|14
TGTGCCAGCAATCAGGGGCCGAACACCGGGGAGCTGTTTTTT
CASNQGPNTGELFF
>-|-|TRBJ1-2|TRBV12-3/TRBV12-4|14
TGTGCCAGCTCAACCAGGGAACCTAACTATGGCTACACCTTC
CASSTREPNYGYTF
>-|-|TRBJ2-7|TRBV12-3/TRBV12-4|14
TGTGCCAGCAGTACGGGGACTCAGTCCTACGAGCAGTACTTC
CASSTGTQSYEQYF
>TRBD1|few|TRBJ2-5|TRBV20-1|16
TGCAGTGCTACCGGGACAGGTGCATCGGCGGGGGAGACCCAGTACTTC
CSATGTGASAGETQYF
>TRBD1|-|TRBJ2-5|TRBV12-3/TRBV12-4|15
TGTGCCAGCAGTTTCGCAGGGGGCGGTTTGGAGACCCAGTACTTC
CASSFAGGGLETQYF
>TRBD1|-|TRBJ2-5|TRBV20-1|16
TGCAGTGCTGGGAGACAGGGGGTTTTGGTTGGGGAGACCCAGTACTTC
CSAGRQGVLVGETQYF
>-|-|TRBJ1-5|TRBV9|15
TGTGCCAGCAGCGTAAGAGCGGGGGCTGATCAGCCCCAGCATTTT
CASSVRAGADQPQHF
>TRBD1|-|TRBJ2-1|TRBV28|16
TGTGCCAGCAGTTTAGGATGGGGACAGGGCTACAATGAGCAGTTCTTC
CASSLGWGQGYNEQFF
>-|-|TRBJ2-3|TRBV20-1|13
TGCAGTGCTAGATCGGTGGGCACAGATACGCAGTATTTT
CSARSVGTDTQYF
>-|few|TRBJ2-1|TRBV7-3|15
TGTGCCAGCAGCTTAGAGTCCTTCTCCTACAATGAGCAGTTCTTC
CASSLESFSYNEQFF
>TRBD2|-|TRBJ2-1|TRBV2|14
TGTGCCAGCAGTGCACTAGCGGGAGAGTATGAGCAGTTCTTC
CASSALAGEYEQFF
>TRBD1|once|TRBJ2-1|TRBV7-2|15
TGTGCCAGCAGCTCCGACAGGGCAGCCTACAATGAGCAGTTCTTC
CASSSDRAAYNEQFF
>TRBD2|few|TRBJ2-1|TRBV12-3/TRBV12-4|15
TGTGCCAGCAGGGGCGGAGCGGGAGGTTTCAATGAGCAGTTCTTC
CASRGGAGGFNEQFF
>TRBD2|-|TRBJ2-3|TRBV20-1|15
TGCAGTGCTAGAGATGGAAGCGGGGACCCAGATACGCAGTATTTT
CSARDGSGDPDTQYF
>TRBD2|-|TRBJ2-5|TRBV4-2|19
TGTGCCAGCAGCCAAGAGGGTACTAGCGGGGGGGCACGGTCCGAGACCCAGTACTTC
CASSQEGTSGGARSETQYF
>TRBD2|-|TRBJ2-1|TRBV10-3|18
TGTGCCATCAGTGGCTACTCGACTAGCCGACACTCCTACAATGAGCAGTTCTTC
CAISGYSTSRHSYNEQFF
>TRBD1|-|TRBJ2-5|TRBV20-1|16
TGCAGTGCTAGAGGGGTAGGGGGCGGATCCTTTAATCCCCAGTACTTC
CSARGVGGGSFNPQYF
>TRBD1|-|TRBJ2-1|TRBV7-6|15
TGTGCCAGCAGCTTAGAAGGGGGGACAGGGAATGAGCAGTTCTTC
CASSLEGGTGNEQFF
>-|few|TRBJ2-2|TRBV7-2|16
TGTGCCAGCAGCTCCTTCGGGACTGCAATAACCGGGGAGCTGTTTTTT
CASSSFGTAITGELFF
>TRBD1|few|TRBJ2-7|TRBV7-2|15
TGTGCCAGCAGCCAACAGGGGTCGAGCTCCTACGAGCAGTACTTC
CASSQQGSSSYEQYF
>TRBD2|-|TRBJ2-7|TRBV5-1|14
TGCGCCAGCAGAGACACGGCGGGAGGCTACGAGCAGTACTTC
CASRDTAGGYEQYF
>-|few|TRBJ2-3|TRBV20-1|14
TGCAGTGCTAGAAGGGGTAGCGCGTCAGATACGCAGTATTTT
CSARRGSASDTQYF
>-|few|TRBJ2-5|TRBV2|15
TGTGCCAGCAGTACCACCGGGACAATCCAGGGGACCCAGTACTTC
CASSTTGTIQGTQYF
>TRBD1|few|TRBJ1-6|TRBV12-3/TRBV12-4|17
TGTGCCAGCAGGTTAGGGACAGGGAGCTCCTATAATTCACCCCTCCACTTT
CASRLGTGSSYNSPLHF
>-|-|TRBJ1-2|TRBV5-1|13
TGCGCCAGCAGCTGGACGGGCGACGGAGACTACACCTTC
CASSWTGDGDYTF
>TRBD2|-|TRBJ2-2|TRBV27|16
TGTGCCAGCAGTCCCAAACTAGCGGGGTACACCGGGGAGCTGTTTTTT
CASSPKLAGYTGELFF
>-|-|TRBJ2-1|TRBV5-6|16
TGTGCCAGCAGCTTCCCCGGGGACCCCTCCTACAATGAGCAGTTCTTC
CASSFPGDPSYNEQFF
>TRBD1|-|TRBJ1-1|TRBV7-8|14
TGTGCCAGCAGCTTCGGGACAGGGAGCACTGAAGCTTTCTTT
CASSFGTGSTEAFF
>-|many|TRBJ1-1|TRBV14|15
TGTGCCAGCAGCCAGACTCGATACGGTAGCACTGAAGCTTTCTTT
CASSQTRYGSTEAFF
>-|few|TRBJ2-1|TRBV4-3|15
TGCGCCAGCAGCCAAGATATCCCTCCCTACAATGAGCAGTTCTTC
CASSQDIPPYNEQFF
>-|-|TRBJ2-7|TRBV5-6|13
TGTGCCAGCAGCTTGCCAGGGTACGACGAGCAGTACTTC
CASSLPGYDEQYF
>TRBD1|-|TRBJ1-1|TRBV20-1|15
TGCAGTGCTCTCCCCCCCGGGACAGGGAACACTGAAGCTTTCTTT
CSALPPGTGNTEAFF
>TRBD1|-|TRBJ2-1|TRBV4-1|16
TGCGCCAGCAGCCGCTCCGAGGCAGGGGGCTACAATGAGCAGTTCTTC
CASSRSEAGGYNEQFF
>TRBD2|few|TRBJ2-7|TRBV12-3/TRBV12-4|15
TGTGCCAGCAGTTTAGCTCCGGGAGGCCCCTACGAGCAGTACTTC
CASSLAPGGPYEQYF
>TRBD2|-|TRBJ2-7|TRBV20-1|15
TGCAGTGCTAGTGGGACTAGCGGGAGCTCCTACGAGCAGTACTTC
CSASGTSGSSYEQYF
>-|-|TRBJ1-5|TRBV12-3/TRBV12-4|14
TGTGCCAGCAGTTGGGCAGGCAACGGACAGCCCCAGCATTTT
CASSWAGNGQPQHF
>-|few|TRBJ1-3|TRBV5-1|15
TGCGCCAGCAGCTTGGGGGAATGGCTTGGAAACACCATATATTTT
CASSLGEWLGNTIYF
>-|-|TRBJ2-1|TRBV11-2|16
TGTGCCAGCAGCTTAGTCCACAGGGCTCGAAGTAATGAGCAGTTCTTC
CASSLVHRARSNEQFF